This TCR beta chain was identified during a study of PD-1 and CTLA-4 blockade in melanoma. Germline CDR1 reads SEHNR; CDR2 reads FQNEAQ (reference sequence). The germline V and J ends were trimmed by 2 bases and 5 bases, with 15 bases remaining between them. This CDR3 has 15 residues. Assay: immunoSEQ multiplex PCR; the TCRdb copy retains only in-frame clones and omits some. The sample lists some 33,000 clones, about 88% occurring once. This receptor was identified in a human donor with melanoma. The sample in question was CD8+ T cells from peripheral blood, obtained from a patient given anti-PD-1 treatment. V is TRBV7-9 and J is TRBJ2-5, with D maybe TRBD2 (6 bases). The CDR3 region is CASSLWAAGRETQYF. As DNA, the CDR3 is TGTGCCAGCAGCTTATGGGCCGCGGGGAGGGAGACCCAGTACTTC.